This is a list of T cell receptor beta chains from one sample in a study of technical replicates of blood from several donors. Libraries were prepared by immunoSEQ multiplex PCR; TCRdb keeps only in-frame clonotypes and omits some of them. The sample contains 85,000 to 100,000 clones, nearly 97% of which appear only once. Material: T cells isolated from PBMCs. The receptor source for this set is a human donor in good health. Both conserved end residues are part of each CDR3. D genes are given only for firm matches. Clone size appears in some rows only: once, few, many, or a class for an expanded clone.

J gene: TRBJ1-2
V gene: TRBV20-1
D gene: NA
clone size: once
CDR3 DNA: TGCAGTGCTTCAGGGGCGGGTGGCTACACCTTC
CDR3 protein: CSASGAGGYTF

J gene: TRBJ2-7
V gene: TRBV14
D gene: TRBD2
clone size: once
CDR3 DNA: TGTGCCAGCAGCCCAGACTTGGGCGCGGGGGGCCCGATCTCCTACGAGCAGTACTTC
CDR3 protein: CASSPDLGAGGPISYEQYF

J gene: TRBJ2-7
V gene: TRBV5-8
D gene: NA
clone size: once
CDR3 DNA: TGTGCCAGCAGCTCCAGACTCAAACCCTACGAGCAGTACTTC
CDR3 protein: CASSSRLKPYEQYF

J gene: TRBJ2-5
V gene: TRBV5-4
D gene: TRBD2
clone size: NA
CDR3 DNA: TGTGCCGGTGGACTAGCGGGGTCGTACCAAGAGACCCAGTACTTC
CDR3 protein: CAGGLAGSYQETQYF

J gene: TRBJ2-3
V gene: TRBV6-1
D gene: TRBD1
clone size: NA
CDR3 DNA: TGTGCCAGCGAACAGGGGAGCACAGATACGCAGTATTTT
CDR3 protein: CASEQGSTDTQYF

J gene: TRBJ2-7
V gene: TRBV7-6
D gene: NA
clone size: NA
CDR3 DNA: TGTGCCAGCAGGACGACAGGCTCCTACGAGCAGTACTTC
CDR3 protein: CASRTTGSYEQYF

J gene: TRBJ2-1
V gene: TRBV5-4
D gene: NA
clone size: NA
CDR3 DNA: TGTGCCAGCAGCCCCGGGTCAAACGGGGAGCAGTTCTTC
CDR3 protein: CASSPGSNGEQFF

J gene: TRBJ2-2
V gene: TRBV4-1
D gene: TRBD1
clone size: NA
CDR3 DNA: TGCGCCAGCAGCCACCTACCGGGACAGGGGGCGGACACCGGGGAGCTGTTTTTT
CDR3 protein: CASSHLPGQGADTGELFF

J gene: TRBJ2-6
V gene: TRBV28
D gene: NA
clone size: NA
CDR3 DNA: TGTGCCAGCAGATCTCATCCAGGGGCAATTTCTGGGGCCAACGTCCTGACTTTC
CDR3 protein: CASRSHPGAISGANVLTF

J gene: TRBJ2-1
V gene: TRBV9
D gene: NA
clone size: NA
CDR3 DNA: TGTGCCAGCAGCGTAGCCGGGAAAGGTTATAGCTCAAATGAGCAGTTCTTC
CDR3 protein: CASSVAGKGYSSNEQFF

J gene: TRBJ2-2
V gene: TRBV5-4
D gene: TRBD1
clone size: once
CDR3 DNA: TGTGCCAGCAGCTTAGGGGGCCTACTTAACACCGGGGAGCTGTTTTTT
CDR3 protein: CASSLGGLLNTGELFF

J gene: TRBJ1-3
V gene: TRBV18
D gene: NA
clone size: NA
CDR3 DNA: TGTGCCAGCTCACCCCCGGGGCAGGGGCCCAACACCATATATTTT
CDR3 protein: CASSPPGQGPNTIYF

J gene: TRBJ2-1
V gene: TRBV10-3
D gene: TRBD2
clone size: NA
CDR3 DNA: TGTGCCATCAGTGACCCCGTGGGCGGGAGGGCTGACAATGAGCAGTTCTTC
CDR3 protein: CAISDPVGGRADNEQFF

J gene: TRBJ2-6
V gene: TRBV2
D gene: TRBD1
clone size: NA
CDR3 DNA: TGTGCCAGCAGTGTGGGGACAGGGGGCGTCTCTGGGGCCAACGTCCTGACTTTC
CDR3 protein: CASSVGTGGVSGANVLTF

J gene: TRBJ2-7
V gene: TRBV6-1
D gene: TRBD1
clone size: NA
CDR3 DNA: TGTGCCAGCAGCGGGACAGGGACCCCCTACGAGCAGTACTTC
CDR3 protein: CASSGTGTPYEQYF

J gene: TRBJ1-3
V gene: TRBV7-8
D gene: NA
clone size: NA
CDR3 DNA: TGTGCCAGCAGCTTAGCGCAGGGGCGGGGGAACACCATATATTTT
CDR3 protein: CASSLAQGRGNTIYF

J gene: TRBJ2-1
V gene: TRBV5-6
D gene: NA
clone size: NA
CDR3 DNA: TGTGCCAGCAGCCGCCGGAGAGGTTCCTACAATGAGCAGTTCTTC
CDR3 protein: CASSRRRGSYNEQFF

J gene: TRBJ2-1
V gene: TRBV14
D gene: NA
clone size: once
CDR3 DNA: TGTGCCAGCAGCGGCGGGGCGGGATCCGGTGAGCAGTTCTTC
CDR3 protein: CASSGGAGSGEQFF

J gene: TRBJ1-2
V gene: TRBV14
D gene: NA
clone size: NA
CDR3 DNA: TGTGCCAGCAGCCCCTGGGAGATGGTCTATGGCTACACCTTC
CDR3 protein: CASSPWEMVYGYTF

J gene: TRBJ2-7
V gene: TRBV5-1
D gene: TRBD1
clone size: NA
CDR3 DNA: TGCGCCAGCAGCTTTGGGACAGGCGCCTACGAGCAGTACTTC
CDR3 protein: CASSFGTGAYEQYF

J gene: TRBJ1-5
V gene: TRBV5-1
D gene: TRBD1
clone size: NA
CDR3 DNA: TGCGCCAGCAGCTTCACAGGGGGCGATCAGCCCCAGCATTTT
CDR3 protein: CASSFTGGDQPQHF

J gene: TRBJ2-2
V gene: TRBV7-3
D gene: TRBD2
clone size: NA
CDR3 DNA: TGTGCCAGCAGCTTAATTGGGCTAGCGGAATCAACCGGGGAGCTGTTTTTT
CDR3 protein: CASSLIGLAESTGELFF

J gene: TRBJ2-7
V gene: TRBV5-6
D gene: TRBD2
clone size: NA
CDR3 DNA: TGTGCCAGCAGCTTGCTTTACTCTGCTAGCGGGCTGGGGCTCCGCGAGCAGTACTTC
CDR3 protein: CASSLLYSASGLGLREQYF

J gene: TRBJ1-1
V gene: TRBV18
D gene: NA
clone size: NA
CDR3 DNA: TGTGCCAGCTCAAGCTCAACGGGCACTGAAGCTTTCTTT
CDR3 protein: CASSSSTGTEAFF

J gene: TRBJ2-5
V gene: TRBV6-6
D gene: TRBD1
clone size: NA
CDR3 DNA: TGTGCCAGCAGTTACCAGGGGACAGGGGGTCAAGAGACCCAGTACTTC
CDR3 protein: CASSYQGTGGQETQYF

J gene: TRBJ2-5
V gene: TRBV4-1
D gene: TRBD2
clone size: NA
CDR3 DNA: TGCGCCAGCAGCCATGGGACTACCCCAGAGACCCAGTACTTC
CDR3 protein: CASSHGTTPETQYF

J gene: TRBJ2-3
V gene: TRBV6-5
D gene: TRBD1
clone size: NA
CDR3 DNA: TGTGCCAGCACGAGACAGGGAACTAGCACAGATACGCAGTATTTT
CDR3 protein: CASTRQGTSTDTQYF

J gene: TRBJ2-1
V gene: TRBV15
D gene: NA
clone size: NA
CDR3 DNA: TGTGCCACCAGTCTCGGGACCTACAATGAGCAGTTCTTC
CDR3 protein: CATSLGTYNEQFF

J gene: TRBJ1-1
V gene: TRBV30
D gene: NA
clone size: NA
CDR3 DNA: TGTGCCTGGAGTAGCAGGGGGAACACTGAAGCTTTCTTT
CDR3 protein: CAWSSRGNTEAFF